These 27 T cell receptor beta chains share one sample of origin, sequenced in a study of identical twins. TCRdb passed the 5' RACE reads through MiXCR, listing each CDR3 protein once. The data hold hundreds of thousands of distinct CDR3 sequences, with approximately 6.1% observed a single time. Sequencing was performed on naive T cells sorted from blood. These receptors were taken from a man aged 18 to 29 in good health.

This clonotype was counted many times. The V gene is TRBV12-3 or TRBV12-4, the J gene TRBJ2-1; a weak D match, TRBD1 (6 bases). The V end lost 5 bases, the J end lost 5 bases, and 7 bases lay between the germline ends. The CDR3 is 12 amino acids. CDR3 DNA sequence: TGTGCCAGCAGTCACAGGGACAATGAGCAGTTCTTC. Translated: CASSHRDNEQFF.

Only a few counts were recorded for this clonotype. This chain uses TRBV5-1 with TRBJ2-3; 7 bases agree with TRBD2. The CDR3 is 17 residues long. Per the germline V gene, CDR1 is SGHRS and CDR2 is YFSETQ. J was trimmed by 4 bases and V by 6 bases; bases with no gene match: 17. DNA for the CDR3: TGCGCCAGCAACCAAGTCTCGAGCGGGGCGGTCGCAGATACGCAGTATTTT. It specifies CASNQVSSGAVADTQYF.

This clonotype was detected a few times. The chain has TRBV5-1 and TRBJ2-1; 7 bases are shared with TRBD2. The CDR3 loop spans 17 amino acids. CDR1 and CDR2 from the germline V gene are SGHRS and YFSETQ. V was pared by 3 bases and J by 4 bases, with 13 bases of the junction left unmatched. For the CDR3, the DNA is TGCGCCAGCAGCTCCCGGGGAGGGGCGGGTGTATACAATGAGCAGTTCTTC. Encoded protein: CASSSRGGAGVYNEQFF. The complete variable domain, with remaining parts taken from reference TRBV5-1 and TRBJ2-1, reads KAGVTQTPRYLIKTRGQQVTLSCSPISGHRSVSWYQQTPGQGLQFLFEYFSETQRNKGNFPGRFSGRQFSNSRSEMNVSTLELGDSALYLCASSSRGGAGVYNEQFFGPGTRLTVL.

This clonotype has a count of ten or more. V and J are TRBV4-2 and TRBJ2-2, with 9 bases that match TRBD1. Losses at the gene ends were 4 bases for V and 4 bases for J; bases not matched to a gene: 10. CDR3 length equals 17 residues. Germline V lookup: CDR1 LGHNA, CDR2 YNFKEQ. The CDR3 here is CASSLEGQGSFTGELFF. The CDR3 DNA follows: TGTGCCAGCAGCCTTGAGGGACAGGGAAGTTTCACCGGGGAGCTGTTTTTT.

This clonotype was counted ten times or more. The V gene is TRBV7-9, the J gene TRBJ2-7, with D uncertain. V was trimmed by 4 bases and J by 6 bases, leaving 10 bases between them. In germline, CDR1 is SEHNR, CDR2 FQNEAQ (reference sequence). The CDR3 has 12 amino acids. The CDR3: CASSSGPPEQYV. The CDR3 nucleotides are TGTGCCAGCAGCTCCGGACCCCCCGAGCAGTACGTC.

V usage is TRBV30 and J usage is TRBJ1-1; the D gene is possibly TRBD1 (5 bases). The length of the CDR3 is 14 residues. Trimming took 2 bases from V and 5 from J, leaving 15 bases between them. Germline values: CDR1 GTSNPN, CDR2 SVGIG (reference sequence). CDR3 coding DNA: TGTGCCTGGAGTCGACCTGGGACCATTACTGAAGCTTTCTTT. Translation: CAWSRPGTITEAFF.

This clonotype was observed a handful of times. The chain recombines TRBV20-1 with TRBJ2-1; weak D call: TRBD2 (5 bases). Germline V CDR1 and CDR2: DFQATT, SNEGSKA (reference sequence). The ends were cut back, 1 base at V and 0 bases at J, with 13 bases in the middle. This CDR3 contains 16 residues. The CDR3 nucleotides read TGCAGTGCTAGAGTGGGGAGCGGAAGCTCCTACAATGAGCAGTTCTTC. Its protein is CSARVGSGSSYNEQFF.

This clonotype has more than one count but fewer than ten. At one end, the junction sequence differs from germline, possibly due to a read error. The chain joins TRBV6-2 or TRBV6-3 to TRBJ2-2; 13 nucleotides match TRBD2. The CDR3 consists of 17 residues. CDR1 and CDR2 (germline): MNHEY, SVGEGT. The CDR3 region has the DNA TGTGCCAGCAGCAAACTAGCGGGAGGGCCGAAAACCGGGGAGCTGTTTTTT. Protein: CASSKLAGGPKTGELFF.

This clonotype was seen ten or more times. The chain links TRBV12-3 or TRBV12-4 to TRBJ2-5; TRBD1 is a possible D gene (5 bases). CDR3 length: 13 residues. The V gene lost 6 bases and the J gene lost 2 bases, with 10 bases spanning the gap. The CDR3 here is CASRWTLQETQYF. The CDR3 DNA sequence: TGTGCCAGCAGGTGGACACTTCAAGAGACCCAGTACTTC.

This clonotype was seen ten or more times. This rearrangement joins TRBV10-3 to TRBJ2-3; the D call may be TRBD1 or TRBD2 (5 bases each). V lost 5 bases, J lost 4 bases, and 13 bases lay in between. The CDR3 length is 14 residues. Germline-derived CDR1 and CDR2 are ENHRY and SYGVKD. CDR3 DNA sequence: TGTGCCATCAGTCAACAGGAGGCCCCAGATACGCAGTATTTT. Residues: CAISQQEAPDTQYF.

This clonotype was detected many times. This CDR3 reads CSARYSSNQPQHF. CDR3 nucleotides: TGCAGTGCTAGATACAGTAGCAATCAGCCCCAGCATTTT. The chain employs TRBV20-1 and TRBJ1-5; D is unclear. The V gene's germline CDR1 is DFQATT and CDR2 SNEGSKA (reference sequence). The V end lost 2 bases, the J end lost 0 bases, and 5 bases lay between the germline ends. There are 13 residues in the CDR3.

This clonotype was found many times. The CDR3 here is CASSPGQGADTQYF. In DNA form, the CDR3 reads TGCGCCAGCAGCCCCGGACAGGGGGCAGATACGCAGTATTTT. The rearrangement links TRBV5-1 to TRBJ2-3; 10 bases agree with TRBD1. The germline V gene has CDR1 SGHRS and CDR2 YFSETQ. The CDR3 runs to 14 residues. Trimming removed 4 bases from V and 4 bases from J; junction bases left unmatched: 3.

This clonotype showed up just a few times. This chain links TRBV18 with TRBJ1-4; D gene uncertain. Trimming left V 6 bases short and J 4 bases short, with 6 bases between. Germline loops: CDR1 KGHSH, CDR2 LQKENI. The CDR3 consists of 12 residues. CDR3 DNA sequence: TGTGCCAGCTCTCTGGATAATGAAAAACTGTTTTTT. Its protein is CASSLDNEKLFF.

The J gene is TRBJ2-3, the V gene TRBV5-1; no definite D call. V gave up 5 bases and J gave up 10 bases, with 14 bases separating them. This CDR3 spans 12 amino acids. The germline CDR1 and CDR2 sequences are SGHRS and YFSETQ. The DNA of the CDR3 is TGCGCCAGCAGTACAGTCAGTTATGCGCAGTATTTT. Translated: CASSTVSYAQYF.

This clonotype came up many times. The V gene is TRBV29-1, the J gene TRBJ2-2, with 8 bases lining up with TRBD1. The CDR3 has 13 amino acids. Germline CDR1 and CDR2: SQVTM and ANQGSEA. The trim removed 7 bases at V and 0 bases at J, leaving 1 base unmatched. The CDR3 DNA reads as TGCAGCGGGGGACAGGCGAACACCGGGGAGCTGTTTTTT. This codes for CSGGQANTGELFF.

V and J are TRBV7-9 and TRBJ2-1; tentatively, D is TRBD1 (6 bases). Germline V CDR1 and CDR2: SEHNR, FQNEAQ (reference sequence). Trimming removed 6 bases from V and 3 bases from J, with 15 bases in between. This CDR3 region has 15 residues. CDR3 loop: CASRPPKDSYNEQFF. Here the CDR3 DNA reads TGTGCCAGCAGACCCCCTAAGGACAGCTACAATGAGCAGTTCTTC.

This clonotype was seen many times. The CDR3 coding sequence is TGTGCCACCAGTGTCTCTAGCGGGAGGGCCCATGAGCAGTTCTTC. This encodes CATSVSSGRAHEQFF. The rearrangement links TRBV24-1 to TRBJ2-1; 12 nucleotides line up with TRBD2. Unmatched junction bases numbered 6, after V lost 5 bases and J lost 8 bases. This CDR3 has 15 residues. Germline assignment: CDR1 KGHDR and CDR2 SFDVKD.

In this sample, this clonotype turned up many times. The V call is TRBV15, the J call TRBJ1-1; D gene unclear. This CDR3 is built from 19 residues. CDR1 and CDR2 (germline): LNHNV, YYDKDF (reference sequence). Trimming removed 5 bases from V and 1 base from J, with 26 bases in between. The DNA for the CDR3 is TGTGCCACCAGCTTTATCTCCGGGTGGTCCAACAGTGGGAACACTGAAGCTTTCTTT. It codes for CATSFISGWSNSGNTEAFF.

This clonotype was detected ten times or more. The chain has TRBV7-3 and TRBJ2-1; the D gene could be TRBD1 or TRBD2 (6 bases each). Trimming stripped 1 base from V and 1 base from J, with 11 bases between. Per the germline V gene, CDR1 is SGHTA and CDR2 is FQGTGA. The CDR3 is made up of 16 amino acids. Written as DNA, the CDR3 is TGTGCCAGCAGCTTAAGTGGAGGGGGGTCCTACAATGAGCAGTTCTTC. The encoded protein is CASSLSGGGSYNEQFF.

The V call is TRBV10-2, the J call TRBJ2-7; 14 nucleotides align to TRBD2. V trimming: 8 bases; J trimming: 4 bases; junction bases outside the gene matches: 4. Looked up from germline, CDR1 is WSHSY and CDR2 is SAAADI. This CDR3 spans 14 amino acids. The CDR3 spells CASRGLAGVYEQYF. The DNA of the CDR3 is TGCGCCAGCCGGGGACTAGCGGGAGTTTACGAGCAGTACTTC.

The chain combines TRBV2 with TRBJ1-1; D uncertain. Germline V lookup: CDR1 SNHLY, CDR2 FYNNEI. This CDR3 has 12 residues. Between the trimmed V and J ends, which lost 5 bases and 8 bases, there was a span of 12 bases. CDR3 amino acids: CASSLSPGEAFF. DNA for the CDR3: TGTGCCAGCAGTTTAAGCCCCGGGGAAGCTTTCTTT. Filled out from reference TRBV2 and TRBJ1-1, the complete variable domain reads EPEVTQTPSHQVTQMGQEVILRCVPISNHLYFYWYRQILGQKVEFLVSFYNNEISEKSEIFDDQFSVERPDGSNFTLKIRSTKLEDSAMYFCASSLSPGEAFFGQGTRLTVV.

This clonotype was found a few times. This rearrangement joins TRBV28 to TRBJ2-3; D unclear. The V gene's germline CDR1 is MDHEN and CDR2 SYDVKM. The length of the CDR3 is 17 residues. V was cut by 3 bases and J by 2 bases, with 18 bases left in between. The CDR3 DNA is TGTGCCAGCAGTTTGAGTCAGGCGGTCCTCAACACAGATACGCAGTATTTT. Residues: CASSLSQAVLNTDTQYF. The full variable domain, its missing parts supplied by reference TRBV28 and TRBJ2-3, is DVKVTQSSRYLVKRTGEKVFLECVQDMDHENMFWYRQDPGLGLRLIYFSYDVKMKEKGDIPEGYSVSREKKERFSLILESASTNQTSMYLCASSLSQAVLNTDTQYFGPGTRLTVL.

The chain couples TRBV28 to TRBJ1-2; perhaps TRBD1 as D (5 bases). V dropped 3 bases and J dropped 4 bases, with 12 bases sitting between them. The CDR3 is 14 amino acids. Germline V CDR1 and CDR2: MDHEN, SYDVKM. The CDR3 protein is CASSFGRGPYGYTF. The CDR3 region has the DNA TGTGCCAGCAGTTTTGGACGGGGACCCTATGGCTACACCTTC.

This clonotype appeared a few times. The chain combines TRBV5-1 with TRBJ2-1; 9 nucleotides agree with TRBD2. This CDR3 region has 17 residues. The germline CDR1 and CDR2 sequences are SGHRS and YFSETQ. With 0 bases clipped from V and 2 bases from J, the junction kept 6 bases outside the gene matches. CDR3 nucleotides: TGCGCCAGCAGCTTGGAGGGGGCGGGAGGGCCCTACAATGAGCAGTTCTTC. Translating it yields CASSLEGAGGPYNEQFF.

About this clonotype: A much larger clone is a single base away; this may be a read error. The CDR3 sequence: CASSRRRDNEKLFF. In DNA form, the CDR3 reads TGCGCCAGCAGCCGACGGAGGGATAATGAAAAACTGTTTTTT. The rearrangement uses TRBV4-1 and TRBJ1-4; D is unclear. Germline CDR1 reads MGHRA; CDR2 reads YSYEKL. The CDR3 has 14 amino acids. The germline V and J ends were trimmed by 4 bases and 4 bases, with 10 bases remaining between them.

This clonotype was recorded many times. This chain uses TRBV29-1 with TRBJ2-1; D may be TRBD1 (5 bases). This CDR3 region has 14 residues. With 5 bases removed from V and 2 bases from J, the gap between germline ends came to 13 bases. Germline CDR1 SQVTM, CDR2 ANQGSEA. CDR3 region: CSVWGGGAYNEQFF. CDR3 nucleotides: TGCAGCGTTTGGGGCGGTGGGGCCTACAATGAGCAGTTCTTC.

This clonotype was seen a handful of times. The chain is built from TRBV12-3 or TRBV12-4 and TRBJ2-7; D is unclear. The V gene lost 3 bases and the J gene lost 6 bases, with 9 bases spanning the gap. The CDR3 loop spans 12 amino acids. CDR3 sequence: CASSFHVGEQYV. For the CDR3, the DNA is TGTGCCAGCAGTTTTCATGTGGGCGAGCAGTACGTC.